Listed below are T cell receptor beta chains from one sample, sequenced in a study of blood T cell repertoires in COVID-19. Assay: immunoSEQ multiplex PCR; the TCRdb copy retains only in-frame clones and omits some. The sample shows 200,000 to 250,000 clones, roughly nine tenths of them seen only once. The sequenced sample was PBMCs or T cells enriched from blood (not recorded which). These receptors were taken from a woman aged 50 to 60 in a cohort exposed to, infected with or recovered from COVID-19 (not recorded which). The CDR3 runs from the conserved cysteine through the conserved F or W. The D gene is left open where the match is weak. Not all rows give a size; the values are once, few, many and, for expanded clones, a class.

clone_size d_call j_call v_call cdr3_aa cdr3_nt
NA NA TRBJ1-4 TRBV2 CASSGTRGSWEKLFF TGTGCCAGCAGTGGGACAAGGGGATCCTGGGAAAAACTGTTTTTT
NA NA TRBJ1-2 TRBV5-1 CASSRTRTVGYTF TGCGCCAGCAGCCGGACTCGGACAGTTGGCTACACCTTC
NA TRBD2 TRBJ2-7 TRBV4-1 CASSQLAGAYEQYF TGCGCCAGCAGCCAACTAGCGGGGGCCTACGAGCAGTACTTC
NA NA TRBJ2-2 TRBV7-2 CASSSNPGIKGGELFF TGTGCCAGCAGCTCCAACCCCGGGATTAAGGGTGGGGAGCTGTTTTTT
NA TRBD1 TRBJ2-7 TRBV7-3 CASSPGAGGYEQYF TGTGCCAGCAGCCCCGGTGCAGGGGGTTACGAGCAGTACTTC
NA TRBD2 TRBJ2-3 TRBV13 CASSPNPLAAGADTQYF TGTGCCAGCAGCCCCAACCCTTTAGCGGCGGGGGCAGATACGCAGTATTTT
NA TRBD1 TRBJ1-5 TRBV6-1 CASSAYGQGAYQPQHF TGTGCCAGCAGTGCGTACGGACAGGGGGCCTATCAGCCCCAGCATTTT
NA NA TRBJ1-1 TRBV3-1/TRBV3-2 CASSQVGNAGAFF TGTGCCAGCAGCCAAGTGGGCAACGCTGGCGCTTTCTTT
NA NA TRBJ2-2 TRBV2 CANRQENTGELFF TGTGCCAACCGACAGGAGAACACCGGGGAGCTGTTTTTT
NA TRBD1 TRBJ2-1 TRBV24-1 CATSENGQGNHNEQFF TGTGCCACCAGTGAGAACGGACAGGGGAACCACAATGAGCAGTTCTTC
NA NA TRBJ1-3 TRBV13 CASSLSPRGSGNTIYF TGTGCCAGCAGCTTATCCCCTAGGGGGTCCGGAAACACCATATATTTT
NA TRBD1 TRBJ1-3 TRBV23-1 CASSQSPGQGGNTIYF TGCGCCAGCAGTCAATCCCCGGGACAGGGGGGAAACACCATATATTTT
NA NA TRBJ2-2 TRBV5-1 CASSSRGHTGELFF TGCGCCAGCAGCTCCAGGGGTCACACCGGGGAGCTGTTTTTT
NA NA TRBJ1-2 TRBV9 CASSGQVQTLSGYTF TGTGCCAGCAGTGGACAAGTACAGACTCTCTCGGGCTACACCTTC
NA NA TRBJ2-1 TRBV30 CAWSVRATGWLSSYNEQFF TGTGCCTGGAGTGTACGAGCCACAGGGTGGTTGAGCTCCTACAATGAGCAGTTCTTC
NA NA TRBJ1-6 TRBV9 CASSPGQNNSPLHF TGTGCCAGCAGCCCTGGACAGAATAATTCACCCCTCCACTTT
NA NA TRBJ2-6 TRBV4-2 CASSQAGLAFTSGANVLTF TGTGCCAGCAGCCAAGCTGGGCTAGCATTTACCTCTGGGGCCAACGTCCTGACTTTC
NA NA TRBJ2-1 TRBV19 CASSPTPGGNEQFF TGTGCCAGTAGCCCTACCCCAGGTGGCAATGAGCAGTTCTTC
NA NA TRBJ2-3 TRBV7-3 CASSLTGPDTQYF TGTGCCAGCAGCTTAACTGGGCCAGATACGCAGTATTTT
NA NA TRBJ1-1 TRBV2 CASGERQSPLNTEAFF TGTGCCAGCGGGGAGAGACAATCTCCCTTAAACACTGAAGCTTTCTTT
few NA TRBJ1-2 TRBV12-3/TRBV12-4 CASSRTGLGGYTF TGTGCCAGCAGTAGAACAGGGCTCGGAGGCTACACCTTC
NA NA TRBJ1-1 TRBV5-1 CASSFSRGNTEAFF TGCGCCAGCAGCTTCTCACGGGGGAACACTGAAGCTTTCTTT
NA TRBD1 TRBJ1-3 TRBV4-1 CASSQNRGLTGNTIYF TGCGCCAGCAGCCAAAACAGGGGGCTTACTGGAAACACCATATATTTT
NA TRBD1 TRBJ2-6 TRBV4-1 CASSPNDRAGANVLTF TGCGCCAGCAGTCCAAACGACAGGGCGGGGGCCAACGTCCTGACTTTC
once NA TRBJ2-2 TRBV4-3 CASSQKRVSTGELFF TGCGCCAGCAGCCAGAAGCGGGTCTCTACCGGGGAGCTGTTTTTT
NA NA TRBJ1-1 TRBV7-2 CASSLLYKGGTEAFF TGTGCCAGCAGCTTATTATATAAGGGAGGGACTGAAGCTTTCTTT
NA TRBD1 TRBJ2-6 TRBV13 CASSLRGGAGANVLTF TGTGCCAGCAGCTTAAGAGGGGGCGCTGGGGCCAACGTCCTGACTTTC
NA TRBD1 TRBJ2-5 TRBV11-3 CASSLLLETEWTGRSGTQYF TGTGCCAGCAGCTTATTGCTAGAGACTGAATGGACAGGCCGCTCAGGGACCCAGTACTTC
NA NA TRBJ2-7 TRBV27 CAIRTPTYEQYF TGTGCCATTAGGACACCTACCTACGAGCAGTACTTC
NA TRBD1 TRBJ2-2 TRBV19 CASSQRTGVAGELFF TGTGCCAGTAGTCAGCGGACAGGGGTAGCCGGGGAGCTGTTTTTT
NA NA TRBJ2-2 TRBV4-1 CASSQSRNTGELFF TGCGCCAGCAGCCAGAGTAGGAACACCGGGGAGCTGTTTTTT
NA TRBD1 TRBJ2-3 TRBV5-1 CASSLARTGGFTDTQYF TGCGCCAGCAGCTTGGCTCGTACAGGGGGATTCACAGATACGCAGTATTTT
NA NA TRBJ1-4 TRBV5-1 CASSPREATNEKLFF TGCGCCAGCAGCCCTCGGGAGGCAACTAATGAAAAACTGTTTTTT
NA TRBD2 TRBJ2-3 TRBV11-2 CASSHNGLAGGASTDTQYF TGTGCCAGCAGCCATAACGGGCTAGCGGGGGGAGCTAGCACAGATACGCAGTATTTT
NA TRBD1 TRBJ1-4 TRBV5-7 CASSNPGQGARTNEKLFF TGTGCCAGCAGCAACCCGGGACAGGGGGCGAGAACTAATGAAAAACTGTTTTTT
NA TRBD2 TRBJ2-1 TRBV29-1 CSVANALGLQGNEQFF TGCAGCGTTGCGAATGCCCTGGGACTACAAGGCAATGAGCAGTTCTTC
NA TRBD2 TRBJ2-2 TRBV7-2 CASSLTSGGNTGELFF TGTGCCAGCAGCCTTACTAGCGGGGGGAACACCGGGGAGCTGTTTTTT
once NA TRBJ1-2 TRBV18 CASSPELTGGYTF TGTGCCAGCTCACCAGAGTTAACGGGTGGCTACACCTTC
once NA TRBJ2-7 TRBV7-8 CASSLLELYEQYF TGTGCCAGCAGCTTACTAGAACTCTACGAGCAGTACTTC
NA TRBD1 TRBJ1-2 TRBV7-9 CASSLGQGANYGYTF TGTGCCAGCAGCTTAGGGCAGGGGGCGAACTATGGCTACACCTTC
NA TRBD1 TRBJ1-1 TRBV6-1 CASSQTGVFTEAFF TGTGCCAGCAGTCAAACAGGGGTTTTCACTGAAGCTTTCTTT
NA NA TRBJ1-6 TRBV4-3 CASSQGTGNSPLHF TGCGCCAGCAGCCAAGGTACAGGGAATTCACCCCTCCACTTT
NA NA TRBJ1-4 TRBV28 CASSPPDPGYLLEREKLFF TGTGCCAGCAGTCCCCCCGACCCAGGGTATTTACTTGAGCGTGAAAAACTGTTTTTT
NA TRBD1 TRBJ1-6 TRBV2 CASSEDRVRTSPLHF TGTGCCAGCAGTGAGGACAGGGTGCGAACTTCACCCCTCCACTTT
few TRBD2 TRBJ2-1 TRBV5-1 CASSPLAGGLNEQFF TGCGCCAGCAGCCCCCTAGCGGGGGGGCTTAATGAGCAGTTCTTC
NA NA TRBJ1-1 TRBV6-1 CASSEKLEALTEAFF TGTGCCAGCAGTGAAAAGTTGGAGGCCCTGACTGAAGCTTTCTTT
NA TRBD1 TRBJ1-3 TRBV3-1/TRBV3-2 CASRQGGGNTIYF TGTGCCAGCAGACAGGGGGGAGGAAACACCATATATTTT
NA NA TRBJ2-2 TRBV15 CATSRDRVDTGELFF TGTGCCACCAGCAGAGACAGGGTGGACACCGGGGAGCTGTTTTTT
NA TRBD2 TRBJ2-1 TRBV3-1/TRBV3-2 CASSQVFLAGSSYNEQFF TGTGCCAGCAGCCAAGTTTTTCTAGCGGGGAGCTCCTACAATGAGCAGTTCTTC
NA TRBD2 TRBJ2-1 TRBV4-2 CASSQEIAGGYNEQFF TGTGCCAGCAGTCAAGAAATAGCGGGGGGGTACAATGAGCAGTTCTTC
NA NA TRBJ1-1 TRBV11-3 CASSLGGRGEAFF TGTGCCAGCAGCTTAGGAGGGCGCGGTGAAGCTTTCTTT